The clone carrying this T cell receptor (beta chain) has just a few counts. The antigen is not known. Regarding donors, all were healthy bone marrow donors. The data were obtained in a study of cytomegalovirus exposure and HLA in healthy donors. PCR primers comprised 60 Vbeta and 13 Jbeta primers. Sequencing was performed with immunoSEQ multiplex PCR; in TCRdb, only in-frame clones are kept and a portion is missing. The sample lists about 130,000 clones; about 10% were seen once. The CDR3 covers 19 residues. Germline CDR1 reads SEHNR; CDR2 reads FQNEAQ (reference sequence). V lost 6 bases and J lost 0; bases outside the gene matches: 20. Broader study findings: Specificity of a few CMV-associated chains for CMV antigens was verified in vitro. A later analysis linked 16,951 TCR beta sequences to HLA alleles at 0.05 false discovery rate. Some V segments, including TRBV6-2 and TRBV6-3, were excluded as indistinguishable.

This sequence originates from a woman aged 18-29 years in good health and CMV-seropositive. The rearrangement joins TRBV7-9 to TRBJ2-7; 7 nucleotides match TRBD2. The sequenced material came from PBMCs. The CDR3: CASRESGGSRGAGSYEQYF. The CDR3 DNA sequence: TGTGCCAGCAGGGAATCCGGCGGGAGTCGCGGGGCTGGCTCCTACGAGCAGTACTTC.